This T cell receptor beta chain was sequenced during a study of shared clonotypes between healthy human individuals. Sequencing was performed with immunoSEQ multiplex PCR; in TCRdb, only in-frame clones are kept and a portion is missing. The sample shows around 620,000 clones, about 95% of them seen only once. Turning to this clone: Its antigen is still unknown.

CD45RO-negative CD8 cells positively selected for CCR7 made up the naive population, which excluded terminally differentiated effector memory CD45RA+ cells. The donor population consisted of healthy HIV-negative adults with no recent acute infections or vaccinations. Only Caucasian adults living in Nashville, Tennessee made up the donor group. Germline loops: CDR1 MNHEY, CDR2 SMNVEV (reference sequence). Trimming removed 6 bases at V and 2 bases at J, with 8 bases between. The CDR3 runs 12 residues. Study-wide findings and caveats: Naive subsets tended to show greater estimated richness than memory subsets. Shared clonotypes: 4.5% to 6% naive CD4, around 3.4% naive CD8, 2.3% memory CD4, approximately 0.4% memory CD8.

Sequenced input: naive CD8+ T cells sorted from blood. The sequence derives from a woman aged 25-40 years in good health. This rearrangement joins TRBV27 to TRBJ2-7; D possibly corresponds to TRBD2 (5 bases). This CDR3 is CASSRTAYEQYF. Here the CDR3 DNA reads TGTGCCAGCAGCCGGACTGCCTACGAGCAGTACTTC.